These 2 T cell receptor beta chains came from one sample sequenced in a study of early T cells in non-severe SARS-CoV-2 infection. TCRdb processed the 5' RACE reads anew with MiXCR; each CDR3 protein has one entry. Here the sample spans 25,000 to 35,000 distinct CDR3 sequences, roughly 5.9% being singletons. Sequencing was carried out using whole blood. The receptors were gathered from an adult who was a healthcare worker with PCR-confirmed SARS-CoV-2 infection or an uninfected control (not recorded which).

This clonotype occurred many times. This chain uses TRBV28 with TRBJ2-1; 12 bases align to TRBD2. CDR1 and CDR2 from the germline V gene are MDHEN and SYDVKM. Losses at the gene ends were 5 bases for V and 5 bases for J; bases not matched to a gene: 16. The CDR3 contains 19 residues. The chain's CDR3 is CASSPRTSGNLYFNNEQFF. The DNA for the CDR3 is TGTGCCAGCAGTCCCCGGACTAGCGGGAACCTCTATTTCAACAATGAGCAGTTCTTC. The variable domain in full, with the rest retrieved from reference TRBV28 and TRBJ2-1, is DVKVTQSSRYLVKRTGEKVFLECVQDMDHENMFWYRQDPGLGLRLIYFSYDVKMKEKGDIPEGYSVSREKKERFSLILESASTNQTSMYLCASSPRTSGNLYFNNEQFFGPGTRLTVL.

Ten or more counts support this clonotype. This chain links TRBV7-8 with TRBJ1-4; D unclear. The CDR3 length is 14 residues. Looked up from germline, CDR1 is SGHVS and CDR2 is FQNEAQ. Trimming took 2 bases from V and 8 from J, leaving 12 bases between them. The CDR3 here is CASSLYGPGEKLFF. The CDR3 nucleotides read TGTGCCAGCAGCTTATACGGTCCGGGGGAAAAACTGTTTTTT.